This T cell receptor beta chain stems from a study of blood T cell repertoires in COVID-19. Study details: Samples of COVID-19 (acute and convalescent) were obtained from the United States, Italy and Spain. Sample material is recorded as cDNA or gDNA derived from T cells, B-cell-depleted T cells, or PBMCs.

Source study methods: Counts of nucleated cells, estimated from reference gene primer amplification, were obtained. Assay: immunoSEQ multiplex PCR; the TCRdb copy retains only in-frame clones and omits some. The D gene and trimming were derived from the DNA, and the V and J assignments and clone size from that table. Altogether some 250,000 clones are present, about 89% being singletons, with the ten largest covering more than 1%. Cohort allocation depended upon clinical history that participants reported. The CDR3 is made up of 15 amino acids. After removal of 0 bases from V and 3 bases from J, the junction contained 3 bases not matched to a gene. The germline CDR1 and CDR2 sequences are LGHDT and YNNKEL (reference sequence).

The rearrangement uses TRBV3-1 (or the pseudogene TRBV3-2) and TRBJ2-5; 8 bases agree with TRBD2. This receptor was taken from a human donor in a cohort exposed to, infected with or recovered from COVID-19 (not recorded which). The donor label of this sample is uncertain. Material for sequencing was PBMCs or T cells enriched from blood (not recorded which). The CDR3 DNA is TGTGCCAGCAGCCAAGAAACTAGCGGAGAAGAGACCCAGTACTTC. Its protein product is CASSQETSGEETQYF.